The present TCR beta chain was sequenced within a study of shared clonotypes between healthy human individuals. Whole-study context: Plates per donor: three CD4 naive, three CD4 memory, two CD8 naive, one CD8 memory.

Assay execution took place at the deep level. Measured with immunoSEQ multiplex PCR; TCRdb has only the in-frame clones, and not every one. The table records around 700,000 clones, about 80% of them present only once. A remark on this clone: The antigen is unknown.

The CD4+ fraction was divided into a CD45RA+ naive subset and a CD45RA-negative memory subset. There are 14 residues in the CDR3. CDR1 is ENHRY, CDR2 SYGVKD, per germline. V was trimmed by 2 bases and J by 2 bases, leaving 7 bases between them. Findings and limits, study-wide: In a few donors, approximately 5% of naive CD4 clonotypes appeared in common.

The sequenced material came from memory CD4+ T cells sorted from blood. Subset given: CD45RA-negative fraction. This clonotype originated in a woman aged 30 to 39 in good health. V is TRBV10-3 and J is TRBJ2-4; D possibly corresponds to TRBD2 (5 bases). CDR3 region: CAISERGSKNIQYF. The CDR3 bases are TGTGCCATCAGTGAGAGAGGGTCCAAAAACATTCAGTACTTC.